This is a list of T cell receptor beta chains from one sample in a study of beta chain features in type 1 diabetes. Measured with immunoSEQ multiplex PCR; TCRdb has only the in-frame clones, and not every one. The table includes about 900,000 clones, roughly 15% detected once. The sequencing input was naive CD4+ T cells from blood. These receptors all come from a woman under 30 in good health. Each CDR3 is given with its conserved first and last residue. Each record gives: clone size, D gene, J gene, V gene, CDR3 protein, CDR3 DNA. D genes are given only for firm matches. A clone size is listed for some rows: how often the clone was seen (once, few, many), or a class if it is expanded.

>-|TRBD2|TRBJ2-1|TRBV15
CATSRDVRREGNEQFF
TGTGCCACCAGCAGAGATGTTCGGCGGGAGGGCAATGAGCAGTTCTTC
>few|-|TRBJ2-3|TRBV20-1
CSAPDTQYF
TGCAGTGCTCCCGATACGCAGTATTTT
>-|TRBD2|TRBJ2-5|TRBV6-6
CASSLGLPSLSAQYF
TGTGCCAGCAGTTTGGGACTACCCTCCCTGTCGGCCCAGTACTTC
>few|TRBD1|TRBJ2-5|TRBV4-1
CASSLTGTGVGGIQETQYF
TGCGCCAGCAGCCTAACGGGGACAGGGGTGGGCGGAATCCAAGAGACCCAGTACTTC
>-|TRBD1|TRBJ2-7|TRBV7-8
CASKQGTGAYEQYF
TGTGCCAGTAAACAGGGGACAGGGGCCTACGAGCAGTACTTC
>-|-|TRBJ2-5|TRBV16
CASSAQETQYF
TGTGCCAGCAGCGCACAAGAGACCCAGTACTTC
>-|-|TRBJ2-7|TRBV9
CASSVGGTGYEQYF
TGTGCCAGCAGCGTTGGAGGGACGGGCTACGAGCAGTACTTC
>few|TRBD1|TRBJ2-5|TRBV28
CASSFGTGLQETQYF
TGTGCCAGCAGTTTTGGGACAGGATTACAAGAGACCCAGTACTTC
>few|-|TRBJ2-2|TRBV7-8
CASSLAQNTGELFF
TGTGCCAGCAGCTTAGCGCAGAACACCGGGGAGCTGTTTTTT
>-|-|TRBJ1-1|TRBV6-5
CASRRAFEAFF
TGTGCCAGCCGTCGAGCCTTTGAAGCTTTCTTT
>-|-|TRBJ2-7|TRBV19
CASSLRTGPSYEQYF
TGTGCCAGTAGTCTAAGAACCGGGCCATCTTACGAGCAGTACTTC
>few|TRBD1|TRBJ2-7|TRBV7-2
CASSLVVGGRYEQYF
TGTGCCAGCAGCTTAGTCGTAGGGGGCCGCTACGAGCAGTACTTC
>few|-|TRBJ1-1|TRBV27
CASKRGLNTEAFF
TGTGCCAGCAAGAGGGGATTGAACACTGAAGCTTTCTTT
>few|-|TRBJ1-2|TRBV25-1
CASTPVGVRYGYTF
TGTGCCAGCACACCGGTCGGGGTTCGCTATGGCTACACCTTC
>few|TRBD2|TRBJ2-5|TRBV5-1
CASSGGLAETQYF
TGCGCCAGCAGCGGGGGACTAGCGGAGACCCAGTACTTC
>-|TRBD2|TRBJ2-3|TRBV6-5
CASSSETSGKDTQYF
TGTGCCAGCAGTTCAGAGACTAGCGGGAAAGATACGCAGTATTTT
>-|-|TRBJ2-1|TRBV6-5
CASSYLTHNEQFF
TGTGCCAGCAGTTACTTGACTCACAATGAGCAGTTCTTC
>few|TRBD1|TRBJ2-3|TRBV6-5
CASSYETGGPDTQYF
TGTGCCAGCAGTTACGAGACAGGGGGCCCAGATACGCAGTATTTT
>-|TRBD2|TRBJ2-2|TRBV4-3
CASSQFGLAGLTGELFF
TGCGCCAGCAGCCAATTCGGACTAGCGGGACTCACCGGGGAGCTGTTTTTT
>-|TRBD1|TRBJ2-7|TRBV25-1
CASRSGTGTTYEQYF
TGTGCCAGCAGATCCGGGACAGGGACCACCTACGAGCAGTACTTC
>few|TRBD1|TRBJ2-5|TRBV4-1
CASSPTGGVETQYF
TGCGCCAGCAGCCCCACAGGGGGCGTAGAGACCCAGTACTTC
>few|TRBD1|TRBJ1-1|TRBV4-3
CASSPDRVRPEAFF
TGCGCCAGCAGCCCCGACAGGGTCCGTCCTGAAGCTTTCTTT
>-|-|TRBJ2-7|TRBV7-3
CAGAGPNRGAEQYF
TGTGCCGGGGCGGGGCCCAACCGCGGGGCCGAGCAGTACTTC
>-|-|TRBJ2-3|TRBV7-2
CASSEGRSTDTQYF
TGTGCCAGCAGCGAGGGTCGTAGCACAGATACGCAGTATTTT
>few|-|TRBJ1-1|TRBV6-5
CASSRPGSGVAFF
TGTGCCAGCAGCCGACCGGGGTCTGGTGTAGCTTTCTTT
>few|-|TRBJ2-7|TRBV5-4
CASSLAVGNEQYF
TGTGCCAGCAGCTTGGCCGTAGGTAACGAGCAGTACTTC
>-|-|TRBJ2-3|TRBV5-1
CASSLASELTRPQYF
TGCGCCAGCAGCTTGGCCTCGGAACTAACCAGGCCGCAGTATTTT
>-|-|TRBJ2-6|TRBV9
CASSYSSRQHSGANVLTF
TGTGCCAGCAGCTACTCTTCCAGACAGCACTCTGGGGCCAACGTCCTGACTTTC
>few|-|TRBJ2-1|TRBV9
CASSSIVSEQFF
TGTGCCAGCAGCTCAATAGTGAGTGAGCAGTTCTTC
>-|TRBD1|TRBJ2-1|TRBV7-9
CASNRGTGFNEQFF
TGTGCCAGCAACCGCGGGACAGGTTTCAATGAGCAGTTCTTC
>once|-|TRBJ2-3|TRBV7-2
CASNGARLAHTDTQYF
TGTGCCAGCAACGGAGCTCGTCTAGCGCACACAGATACGCAGTATTTT
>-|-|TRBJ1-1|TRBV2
CASTAGNMNTEAFF
TGTGCCAGCACCGCCGGGAACATGAACACTGAAGCTTTCTTT
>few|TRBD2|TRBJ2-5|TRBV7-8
CASSHPRGSETQYF
TGTGCCAGCAGCCACCCGCGGGGGTCGGAGACCCAGTACTTC
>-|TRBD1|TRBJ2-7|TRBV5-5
CASSLFSGQVYEQYF
TGTGCCAGCAGCTTGTTTTCGGGACAGGTCTACGAGCAGTACTTC
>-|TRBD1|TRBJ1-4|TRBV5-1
CASSTGTVNEKLFF
TGCGCCAGCAGCACTGGGACAGTGAATGAAAAACTGTTTTTT
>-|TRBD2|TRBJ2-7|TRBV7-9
CASSGRGPYEQYF
TGTGCCAGCAGCGGGAGGGGACCGTACGAGCAGTACTTC
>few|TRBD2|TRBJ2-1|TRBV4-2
CASSQAILAGGNNEQFF
TGTGCCAGCAGCCAAGCAATACTAGCGGGCGGTAACAATGAGCAGTTCTTC
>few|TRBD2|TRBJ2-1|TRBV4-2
CASSQTSGSNEQFF
TGTGCCAGCAGCCAAACTAGCGGGAGTAATGAGCAGTTCTTC
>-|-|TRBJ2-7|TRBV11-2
CASSLDWSAPYEQYF
TGTGCCAGCAGCTTAGATTGGTCGGCGCCCTACGAGCAGTACTTC
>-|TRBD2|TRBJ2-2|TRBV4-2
CASSTRRVREGRKTGELFF
TGTGCCAGCAGCACCCGACGGGTGCGGGAGGGCCGAAAAACCGGGGAGCTGTTTTTT
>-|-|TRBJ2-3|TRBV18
CASSPGRQGPNTQYF
TGTGCCAGCTCACCAGGGAGGCAGGGCCCAAATACGCAGTATTTT
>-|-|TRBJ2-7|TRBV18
CASSQTTYLEQYF
TGTGCCAGCTCACAAACGACCTATTTGGAGCAGTACTTC
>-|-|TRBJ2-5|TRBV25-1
CASSESGGKKQYF
TGTGCCAGCAGTGAATCAGGGGGGAAGAAGCAGTACTTC
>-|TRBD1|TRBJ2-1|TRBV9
CASSPLVGGADNEQFF
TGTGCCAGCAGCCCACTTGTAGGGGGCGCGGACAATGAGCAGTTCTTC
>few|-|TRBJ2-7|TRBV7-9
CASSLMLEETYEQYF
TGTGCCAGCAGCTTAATGCTAGAGGAAACCTACGAGCAGTACTTC
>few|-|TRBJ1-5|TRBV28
CASRSPDRHNQPQHF
TGTGCCAGCAGGTCACCCGACAGACATAATCAGCCCCAGCATTTT
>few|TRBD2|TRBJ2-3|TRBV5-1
CASSPLTSGSTDTQYF
TGCGCCAGCAGCCCTCTGACTAGCGGGAGCACAGATACGCAGTATTTT
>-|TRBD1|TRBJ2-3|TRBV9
CASSNRGSGTDTQYF
TGTGCCAGCAGTAACAGGGGAAGCGGTACAGATACGCAGTATTTT
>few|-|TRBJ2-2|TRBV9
CASSVDSRGTGELFF
TGTGCCAGCAGCGTAGACAGCCGGGGCACCGGGGAGCTGTTTTTT